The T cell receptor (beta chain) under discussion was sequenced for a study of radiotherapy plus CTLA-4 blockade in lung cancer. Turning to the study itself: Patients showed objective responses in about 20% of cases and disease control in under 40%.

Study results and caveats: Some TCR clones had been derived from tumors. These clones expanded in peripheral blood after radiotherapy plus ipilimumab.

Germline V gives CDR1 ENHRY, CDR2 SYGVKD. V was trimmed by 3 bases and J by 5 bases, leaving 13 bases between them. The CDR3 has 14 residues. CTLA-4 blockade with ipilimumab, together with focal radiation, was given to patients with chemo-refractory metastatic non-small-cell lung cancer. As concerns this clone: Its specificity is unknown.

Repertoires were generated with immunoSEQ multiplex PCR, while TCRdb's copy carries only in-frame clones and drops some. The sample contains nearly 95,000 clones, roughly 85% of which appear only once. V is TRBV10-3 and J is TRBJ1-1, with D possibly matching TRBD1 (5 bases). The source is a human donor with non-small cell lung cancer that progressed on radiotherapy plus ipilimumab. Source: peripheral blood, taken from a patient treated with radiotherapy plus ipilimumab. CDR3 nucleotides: TGTGCCATCAGTGATTATCTAGGGGAAACTGAAGCTTTCTTT. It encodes CAISDYLGETEAFF.